This T cell receptor (beta chain) originates from a study of cytomegalovirus exposure and HLA in healthy donors. This clone was picked up one time. The antigen is unknown. The CDR3 runs to 16 residues. J gave up 4 bases and V 2 bases, and 5 bases lay outside the gene matches. The germline V gene has CDR1 KGHSH and CDR2 LQKENI. Study-level findings and limits: Information on immune exposure was restricted to one variable (CMV serostatus). Association of a missense DCLRE1C variant with TCR beta V- and J-gene trimming was reported in a later analysis. Presence/absence analyses assumed roughly uniform sequencing depth across donors, which may not hold.

Vbeta (60) and Jbeta (13) primers were used in the PCR. Only in-frame clones appear in the TCRdb table, and some are missing; sequencing was by immunoSEQ multiplex PCR. The sample consists of 130,000 or so clones, over 75% of them appearing once. The sequence came from a man in his thirties or forties in good health and CMV-seronegative. This chain connects TRBV18 to TRBJ1-3; the match to TRBD1 covers 10 bases. Sample: PBMCs. CDR3 sequence reads: CASSPTGQGTGNTIYF. Here the CDR3 DNA reads TGTGCCAGCTCACCAACGGGACAGGGGACCGGAAACACCATATATTTT. The full variable domain, in which reference TRBV18 and TRBJ1-3 provide the parts outside the CDR3, is NAGVMQNPRHLVRRRGQEARLRCSPMKGHSHVYWYRQLPEEGLKFMVYLQKENIIDESGMPKERFSAEFPKEGPSILRIQQVVRGDSAAYFCASSPTGQGTGNTIYFGEGSWLTVV.